Shown below are 10 T cell receptor beta chains from a single sample sequenced in a study of cytomegalovirus exposure and HLA in healthy donors. Vbeta (60) and Jbeta (13) primers were used in the PCR. Measured with immunoSEQ multiplex PCR; TCRdb has only the in-frame clones, and not every one. The table records about 160,000 clones, around 88% of them present only once. The sample taken for sequencing was PBMCs. These receptors were obtained from a woman younger than 45 in good health and CMV-seronegative.

The J gene is TRBJ1-2, the V gene TRBV6-4, with 7 bases lining up with TRBD1. With V trimmed by 5 bases and J by 2 bases, 8 bases remained unmatched. Per germline, CDR1 MRHNA and CDR2 SNTAGT. The length of the CDR3 is 15 residues. Here the CDR3 reads CASSRSGGTNYGYTF. In DNA, the CDR3 is TGTGCCAGCAGTCGATCAGGGGGGACCAACTATGGCTACACCTTC.

The genes are TRBV7-8 and TRBJ2-3; 7 nucleotides line up with TRBD1. The length of the CDR3 is 14 residues. The J segment lost 11 bases and the V segment lost 4 bases, leaving 12 bases of the junction unmatched. CDR1 SGHVS and CDR2 FQNEAQ come from the germline V gene. The CDR3 region is CASSSNRRQGRQYF. The DNA for the CDR3 is TGTGCCAGCAGCTCGAACCGCAGACAGGGTAGGCAGTATTTT.

The chain has TRBV5-1 and TRBJ2-5; 9 positions agree with TRBD2. CDR3 size: 15 residues. V was clipped by 5 bases and J by 4 bases; unmatched bases: 9. Germline values: CDR1 SGHRS, CDR2 YFSETQ. The CDR3 loop reads CASRGSLAGSETQYF. As DNA, the CDR3 is TGCGCCAGCAGGGGGTCGCTAGCGGGATCAGAGACCCAGTACTTC.

This rearrangement joins TRBV5-5 to TRBJ2-6, with D possibly TRBD1 on 7 matching bases. Trimming cost V 2 bases and J 4 bases, with 19 bases left between them. The germline V gene encodes CDR1 SGHKS and CDR2 YYEKEE (reference sequence). This CDR3 comprises 18 residues. As DNA, the CDR3 is TGTGCCAGCAGCTTCCAGGGGGGCCCCCGAGTAGGGGCCAACGTCCTGACTTTC. Translating gives CASSFQGGPRVGANVLTF.

This chain links TRBV7-2 with TRBJ2-4; tentative D call: TRBD2 (5 bases). This CDR3 spans 14 amino acids. CDR1 is SGHTA, CDR2 FQGNSA, per germline. V gave up 5 bases and J gave up 8 bases, with 16 bases separating them. The CDR3 spells CASSRLTLGDIQYF. Written as DNA, the CDR3 is TGTGCCAGCAGCCGACTAACCCTTGGGGACATTCAGTACTTC. Variable domain in full (rest from reference TRBV7-2 and TRBJ2-4): GAGVSQSPSNKVTEKGKDVELRCDPISGHTALYWYRQSLGQGLEFLIYFQGNSAPDKSGLPSDRFSAERTGGSVSTLTIQRTQQEDSAVYLCASSRLTLGDIQYFGAGTRLSVL.

This chain joins TRBV6-1 and TRBJ2-7; perhaps TRBD2 as D (5 bases). The CDR3 covers 12 residues. Germline values: CDR1 MNHNS, CDR2 SASEGT. V lost 6 bases and J lost 3, with 9 bases in between. This CDR3 reads CASSGGGYEQYF. In nucleotides, the CDR3 is TGTGCCAGCAGCGGAGGAGGCTACGAGCAGTACTTC.

This clone was found once. V is TRBV5-5 and J is TRBJ1-5; 10 nucleotides match TRBD1. Germline lookup yields CDR1 SGHKS and CDR2 YYEKEE (reference sequence). V lost 3 bases, J lost 6 bases, and 6 bases stayed unmatched. This CDR3 has 15 amino acids. CDR3 residues: CASSSGTGDSQPQHF. Here the CDR3 DNA reads TGTGCCAGCAGCTCGGGGACAGGGGATAGTCAGCCCCAGCATTTT.

The chain employs TRBV6-5 and TRBJ1-1; 8 bases are a match to TRBD1. This CDR3 contains 13 residues. V lost 10 bases to trimming and J lost 1 base; unmatched junction nucleotides: 5. Germline values: CDR1 MNHEY, CDR2 SVGAGI. CDR3 DNA sequence: TGTGCCACCAGACAGGGGCGGAACACTGAAGCTTTCTTT. It encodes CATRQGRNTEAFF.

This sequence joins TRBV7-8 and TRBJ2-1; TRBD2 aligns across 8 bases. V shed 5 bases, J shed 4 bases, and the junction held 7 bases outside the gene matches. CDR1 is SGHVS, CDR2 FQNEAQ, per germline. The CDR3 covers 15 residues. CDR3 sequence reads: CASSPIGRAYNEQFF. The CDR3, as DNA: TGTGCCAGCAGCCCCATCGGGAGGGCTTACAATGAGCAGTTCTTC.

The V and J genes are TRBV7-9 and TRBJ2-3; 10 bases agree with TRBD2. CDR1 and CDR2 (germline): SEHNR, FQNEAQ (reference sequence). The CDR3 consists of 16 residues. V shed 5 bases, J shed 1 base, and the junction held 6 bases outside the gene matches. Here the CDR3 DNA reads TGTGCCAGCAGCCCGGGACTAGCGATCCGCACAGATACGCAGTATTTT. Translating gives CASSPGLAIRTDTQYF. Looking up the rest from reference TRBV7-9 and TRBJ2-3 gives the full variable domain: DTGVSQNPRHKITKRGQNVTFRCDPISEHNRLYWYRQTLGQGPEFLTYFQNEAQLEKSRLLSDRFSAERPKGSFSTLEIQRTEQGDSAMYLCASSPGLAIRTDTQYFGPGTRLTVL.